Detailed here is one TCR beta chain. The antigen is not known. A multiplex PCR was run with 60 Vbeta primers and 13 Jbeta primers. In the original workflow: In a later analysis, of roughly 73 million unique beta chains, 9 million to 11 million appeared in at least two donors. Profiled with immunoSEQ multiplex PCR; TCRdb holds only in-frame clones, not every one. The DNA gave D and trimming, while V, J and clone size come from that table. The data show 150,000 or so clones, roughly 70% seen once. This entry comes from a study of cytomegalovirus exposure and HLA in healthy donors. At the level of the study: Falling in the Caucasian-associated ancestry cluster were about four fifths of under 500 genotyped donors. General study results and limits: Researchers catalogued some 160 TCR beta chains as cytomegalovirus-associated.

V dropped 4 bases and J dropped 2; count of bases not matched to a gene: 8. From germline, CDR1 is MNHNY and CDR2 SVGAGI (reference sequence). CDR3 size: 16 residues. At the time of sampling, donors were nominally healthy, though unrecorded immune exposures were likely. This clonotype was obtained from a man between 18 and 29 years old in good health and CMV-seropositive. The chain carries TRBV6-6 and TRBJ2-3, with 8 nucleotides matching TRBD2. Sequenced material: PBMCs. In DNA form, the CDR3 reads TGTGCCAGCAGTTTCGGGGGACTAGAGTACACAGATACGCAGTATTTT. The encoded protein is CASSFGGLEYTDTQYF.